The clone carrying this TCR beta chain was counted a single time. What it binds is not known. A much larger clone is a single base away; this may be a read error. Germline-derived CDR1 and CDR2 are MNHEY and SVGEGT. The J segment lost 0 bases and the V segment lost 10 bases, leaving 17 bases of the junction unmatched. This CDR3 region has 18 residues. The record originates from a study of tumor-infiltrating lymphocytes in primary liver carcinoma. Study in general: Surgical resection was used to treat these primary liver carcinoma patients. Whole-study results and caveats: With p = 0.039, the top-250-clone fraction in tumors significantly exceeded that in blood.

Extraction also yielded germline DNA, while blood RNA was obtained from unsorted whole blood. Before surgery, 3 to 5 milliliters of EDTA blood were taken. Total RNA (roughly 0.45 ug) served as template for TCR beta cDNA synthesis primed by a constant-region primer. Three rounds of nested multiplex PCR with slightly modified ARM-PCR produced TCR beta libraries. The two initial PCR rounds, nine to eleven cycles each, used TRBV1-TRBV30 forward and C-beta reverse primers. From the multiplex PCR reads, TCRdb called clonotypes with MiXCR, one entry per CDR3 protein. The sample shows approximately 330,000 distinct CDR3 sequences, about 65% of them seen only once.

The sample taken for sequencing was peripheral blood. The TCR comes from a man aged 35 to 55 with primary liver carcinoma and hepatitis B virus infection. V is TRBV6-2 or TRBV6-3 and J is TRBJ2-1, with TRBD2 matching over 8 bases. The chain's CDR3 is CATSKTTSVGSSYNEQFF. DNA for the CDR3: TGTGCCACCAGCAAAACGACTAGCGTGGGAAGCTCCTACAATGAGCAGTTCTTC.